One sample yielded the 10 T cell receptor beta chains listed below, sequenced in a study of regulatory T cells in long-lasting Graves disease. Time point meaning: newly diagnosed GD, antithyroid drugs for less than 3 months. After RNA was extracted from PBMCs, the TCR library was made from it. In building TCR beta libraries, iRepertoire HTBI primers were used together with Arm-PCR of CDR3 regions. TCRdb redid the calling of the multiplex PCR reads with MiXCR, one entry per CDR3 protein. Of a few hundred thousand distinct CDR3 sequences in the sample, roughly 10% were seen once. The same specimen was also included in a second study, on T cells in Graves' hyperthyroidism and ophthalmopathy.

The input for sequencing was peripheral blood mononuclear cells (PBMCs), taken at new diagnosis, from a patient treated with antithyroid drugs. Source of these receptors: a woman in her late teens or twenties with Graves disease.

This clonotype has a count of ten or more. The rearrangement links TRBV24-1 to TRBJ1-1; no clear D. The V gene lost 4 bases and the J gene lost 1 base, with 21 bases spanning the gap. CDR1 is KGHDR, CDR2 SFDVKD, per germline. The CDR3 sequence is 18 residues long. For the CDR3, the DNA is TGTGCCACCAGTGACCCACTGCCGGCCAGGAGAAAGAACACTGAAGCTTTCTTT. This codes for CATSDPLPARRKNTEAFF.

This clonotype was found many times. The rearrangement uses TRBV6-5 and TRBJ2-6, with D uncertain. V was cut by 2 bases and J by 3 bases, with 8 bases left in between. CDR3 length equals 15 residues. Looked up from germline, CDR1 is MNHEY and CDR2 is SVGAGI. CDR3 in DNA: TGTGCCAGCAGTTACGGAATGAGTGGGGCCAACGTCCTGACTTTC. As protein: CASSYGMSGANVLTF.

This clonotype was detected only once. The CDR3 region has the DNA TGTGCCAGCAGGATCACATTTGGACAGGGCAGAGGGCAGTTCTTC. Encoded protein: CASRITFGQGRGQFF. V is TRBV28 and J is TRBJ2-1; 8 bases are shared with TRBD1. The CDR3 has 15 amino acids. With 6 bases clipped from V and 12 bases from J, the junction kept 16 bases outside the gene matches. Germline CDR1 reads MDHEN; CDR2 reads SYDVKM.

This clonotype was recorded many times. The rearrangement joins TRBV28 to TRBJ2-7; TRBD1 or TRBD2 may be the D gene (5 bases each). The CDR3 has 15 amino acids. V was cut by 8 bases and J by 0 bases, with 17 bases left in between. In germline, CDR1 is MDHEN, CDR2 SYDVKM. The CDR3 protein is CASQSRELSSYEQYF. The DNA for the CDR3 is TGTGCCAGCCAATCCAGGGAGCTGAGCTCCTACGAGCAGTACTTC.

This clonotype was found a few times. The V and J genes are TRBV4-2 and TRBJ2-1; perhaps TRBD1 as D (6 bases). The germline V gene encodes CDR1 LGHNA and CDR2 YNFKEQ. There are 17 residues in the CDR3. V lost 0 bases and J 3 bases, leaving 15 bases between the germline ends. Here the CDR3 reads CASSQDKLGRGYNEQFF. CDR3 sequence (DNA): TGTGCCAGCAGCCAAGATAAATTGGGCAGGGGCTACAATGAGCAGTTCTTC.

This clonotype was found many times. The CDR3 coding sequence is TGCAGTGCTAGAGACTACCTACGACTAGCGGGAGGGGTGTACAATGAGCAGTTCTTC. Amino acids: CSARDYLRLAGGVYNEQFF. The chain joins TRBV20-1 to TRBJ2-1, with 14 bases aligning to TRBD2. V lost 0 bases to trimming and J lost 4 bases; unmatched junction nucleotides: 11. This CDR3 comprises 19 residues. Germline V gene data show CDR1 as DFQATT and CDR2 as SNEGSKA (reference sequence).

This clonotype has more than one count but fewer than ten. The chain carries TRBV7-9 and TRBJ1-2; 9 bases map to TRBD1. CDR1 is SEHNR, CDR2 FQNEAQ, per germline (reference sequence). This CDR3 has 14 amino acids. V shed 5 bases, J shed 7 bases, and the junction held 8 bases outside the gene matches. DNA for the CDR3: TGTGCCAGCAGCGTCTCCGGGACAGGGTCTGGCTACACCTTC. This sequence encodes CASSVSGTGSGYTF.

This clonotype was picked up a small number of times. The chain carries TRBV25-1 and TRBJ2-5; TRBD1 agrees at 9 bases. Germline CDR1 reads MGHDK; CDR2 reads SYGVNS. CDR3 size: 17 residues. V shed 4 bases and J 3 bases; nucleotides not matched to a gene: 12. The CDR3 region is CASSGYQRTGAEETQYF. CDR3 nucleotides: TGTGCCAGCAGTGGTTATCAACGGACAGGGGCTGAAGAGACCCAGTACTTC.

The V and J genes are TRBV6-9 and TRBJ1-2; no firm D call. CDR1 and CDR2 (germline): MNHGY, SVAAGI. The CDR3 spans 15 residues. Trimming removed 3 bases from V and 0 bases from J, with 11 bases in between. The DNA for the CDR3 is TGTGCCAGCAGTTACTTGACCTCAGCTAACTATGGCTACACCTTC. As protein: CASSYLTSANYGYTF.

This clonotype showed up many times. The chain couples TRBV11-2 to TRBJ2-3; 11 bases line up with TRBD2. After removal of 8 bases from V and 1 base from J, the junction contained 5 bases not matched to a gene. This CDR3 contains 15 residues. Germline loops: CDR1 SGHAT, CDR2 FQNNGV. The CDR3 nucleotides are TGTGCCAGCGGACCGGGACTAGCGGGCACAGATACGCAGTATTTT. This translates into CASGPGLAGTDTQYF. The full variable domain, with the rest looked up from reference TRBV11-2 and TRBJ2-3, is EAGVAQSPRYKIIEKRQSVAFWCNPISGHATLYWYQQILGQGPKLLIQFQNNGVVDDSQLPKDRFSAERLKGVDSTLKIQPAKLEDSAVYLCASGPGLAGTDTQYFGPGTRLTVL.